This entry lists 15 T cell receptor beta chains sequenced from one sample in a study of post-analysis software for immune sequencing data. Included in the TCR beta cDNA libraries were unique molecular identifiers. Using its own MiXCR run on the PCR reads, TCRdb lists one record per CDR3 protein. The sample has over 700,000 distinct CDR3 sequences, 25% to 30% seen once. Regarding the study as a whole: Patients showed TRBV5-6, TRBV5-1 and TRBV20-1 among five TRBV segments more frequent than in controls.

No antigen has been assigned to these receptors. The sample was blood. All receptors derive from a girl aged 5-17 years with multiple sclerosis.

This rearrangement joins TRBV7-2 to TRBJ1-6, with D unresolved. The germline CDR1 and CDR2 sequences are SGHTA and FQGNSA. Trimming stripped 6 bases from V and 7 bases from J, with 13 bases between. The length of the CDR3 is 14 residues. The CDR3 nucleotides read TGTGCCAGCAGACGGACGGTAGGGAATTCACCCCTCCACTTT. It yields the protein CASRRTVGNSPLHF.

This clonotype was seen only a few times. This chain uses TRBV20-1 with TRBJ2-5; D is unclear. The germline CDR1 and CDR2 sequences are DFQATT and SNEGSKA (reference sequence). This CDR3 has 11 amino acids. V was cut by 3 bases and J by 7 bases, with 9 bases left in between. The CDR3 loop is CSASVEATQYF. CDR3 sequence (DNA): TGCAGTGCTAGCGTTGAAGCGACCCAGTACTTC.

The rearrangement uses TRBV3-1 and TRBJ2-1, with D unclear. In germline, CDR1 is LGHDT, CDR2 YNNKEL (reference sequence). V was shortened by 5 bases and J by 0 bases, with 14 bases between the two germline ends. This CDR3 region has 16 residues. CDR3 DNA: TGTGCCAGCAGCAGAGACACGAGGAGCTCCTACAATGAGCAGTTCTTC. It yields the protein CASSRDTRSSYNEQFF.

This clonotype was detected a few times. The V gene is TRBV20-1, the J gene TRBJ2-7; D uncertain. The germline V and J ends were trimmed by 6 bases and 3 bases, with 15 bases remaining between them. The CDR3 runs 13 residues. Germline V CDR1 and CDR2: DFQATT, SNEGSKA (reference sequence). CDR3 in DNA: TGCAGTGCCAGCCTCTCAAGATTCTACGAGCAGTACTTC. It encodes CSASLSRFYEQYF.

This clonotype was seen ten or more times. The chain is built from TRBV29-1 and TRBJ2-6; tentatively, D is TRBD2 (5 bases). CDR1 and CDR2 (germline): SQVTM, ANQGSEA. CDR3 length: 14 residues. Trimming cost V 3 bases and J 2 bases, with 8 bases left between them. CDR3 coding DNA: TGCAGCGTTGATTTCGGGGCTGGGGCCAACGTCCTGACTTTC. It encodes CSVDFGAGANVLTF.

This clonotype was detected a few times. DNA for the CDR3: TGTGCCAGCAGTGCTACTGCGGAGACCCAGTACTTC. Amino acids: CASSATAETQYF. The rearrangement links TRBV6-5 to TRBJ2-5; D unclear. Germline loops: CDR1 MNHEY, CDR2 SVGAGI. The CDR3 sequence is 12 residues long. Trimming shortened V by 5 bases and J by 5 bases, and 9 bases separated the two germline ends.

In this sample, this clonotype turned up a few times. The chain couples TRBV29-1 to TRBJ2-3; 15 bases align to TRBD2. The germline V gene encodes CDR1 SQVTM and CDR2 ANQGSEA. The V segment lost 5 bases and the J segment 2 bases; nucleotides outside the gene matches: 2. The CDR3 has 15 amino acids. The CDR3 protein is CSVRTSGRATDTQYF. The CDR3 coding sequence is TGCAGCGTTAGGACTAGCGGGAGGGCCACAGATACGCAGTATTTT.

This chain uses TRBV12-3 or TRBV12-4 with TRBJ2-1; D ambiguous. CDR3 size: 15 residues. The V end lost 5 bases, the J end lost 0 bases, and 11 bases lay between the germline ends. Here the CDR3 reads CASSTTPTSYNEQFF. In DNA, the CDR3 is TGTGCCAGCAGTACGACTCCTACCTCCTACAATGAGCAGTTCTTC.

The V and J genes are TRBV28 and TRBJ1-1; D is perhaps TRBD1 (5 bases). Germline V gene sequence: CDR1 MDHEN, CDR2 SYDVKM. The germline V and J ends were trimmed by 2 bases and 5 bases, with 15 bases remaining between them. This CDR3 comprises 15 residues. DNA of the CDR3: TGTGCCAGCAGTTTACTGTCAGGGTCCCGAACTGAAGCTTTCTTT. This gives the protein CASSLLSGSRTEAFF. Full variable domain (outside the CDR3, taken from reference TRBV28 and TRBJ1-1): DVKVTQSSRYLVKRTGEKVFLECVQDMDHENMFWYRQDPGLGLRLIYFSYDVKMKEKGDIPEGYSVSREKKERFSLILESASTNQTSMYLCASSLLSGSRTEAFFGQGTRLTVV.

The rearrangement joins TRBV5-5 to TRBJ2-7; D unresolved. CDR1 and CDR2 from the germline V gene are SGHKS and YYEKEE (reference sequence). Deletions cut 1 base from V and 1 base from J, with 6 bases between. The CDR3 spans 13 residues. The chain's CDR3 is CASSLIESYEQYF. DNA for the CDR3: TGTGCCAGCAGCTTGATTGAGTCCTACGAGCAGTACTTC.

This clonotype has a handful of counts. The V gene is TRBV7-7, the J gene TRBJ1-2, with a tentative D call TRBD1 (5 bases). This CDR3 is built from 15 residues. Germline V gene lookup returns CDR1 SSHAT and CDR2 FNYEAQ (reference sequence). CDR3 nucleotides: TGTGCTGGATGCAGGGAGGGCCCCCTTAACTATGGCTACACCTTC. Its translation is CAGCREGPLNYGYTF.

This clonotype was detected only a few times. The CDR3 reads CASSFKGNSNQPQHF. The CDR3 DNA sequence: TGTGCCAGCAGTTTTAAGGGAAATAGCAATCAGCCCCAGCATTTT. The chain carries TRBV12-3 or TRBV12-4 and TRBJ1-5; no definite D call. The CDR3 is made up of 15 amino acids. V lost 3 bases, J lost 0 bases, and 9 bases lay in between.

This clonotype showed up just a few times. The rearrangement joins TRBV6-6 to TRBJ2-2; D perhaps matches TRBD1 (6 bases). Germline-derived CDR1 and CDR2 are MNHNY and SVGAGI (reference sequence). The CDR3 has 15 amino acids. Trimming stripped 5 bases from V and 5 bases from J, with 15 bases between. The CDR3 sequence: CASSTNRVGTGELFF. The CDR3 coding sequence is TGTGCCAGCAGTACAAACAGGGTCGGAACCGGGGAGCTGTTTTTT.

This clonotype was counted between two and nine times. CDR3 bases: TGTGCCAGCAGTTTCGGGCTAGCGGGATTCCGCTCCTACAATGAGCAGTTCTTC. Translating gives CASSFGLAGFRSYNEQFF. This sequence joins TRBV28 and TRBJ2-1; TRBD2 matches 9 bases. The V and J ends lost 3 bases and 0 bases, in that order; junction bases with no gene match: 9. Germline V gene lookup returns CDR1 MDHEN and CDR2 SYDVKM. CDR3 length: 18 amino acids.

A few counts support this clonotype. The chain recombines TRBV20-1 with TRBJ2-1, with D possibly being TRBD2 (5 bases). Trimming pared 2 bases from V and 6 bases from J, leaving 17 bases between. Per the germline V gene, CDR1 is DFQATT and CDR2 is SNEGSKA (reference sequence). The CDR3 has 15 residues. The CDR3 nucleotides are TGCAGTGCTAGACACCGGACGGGGTCTCGCAATGAGCAGTTCTTC. It is translated as CSARHRTGSRNEQFF.